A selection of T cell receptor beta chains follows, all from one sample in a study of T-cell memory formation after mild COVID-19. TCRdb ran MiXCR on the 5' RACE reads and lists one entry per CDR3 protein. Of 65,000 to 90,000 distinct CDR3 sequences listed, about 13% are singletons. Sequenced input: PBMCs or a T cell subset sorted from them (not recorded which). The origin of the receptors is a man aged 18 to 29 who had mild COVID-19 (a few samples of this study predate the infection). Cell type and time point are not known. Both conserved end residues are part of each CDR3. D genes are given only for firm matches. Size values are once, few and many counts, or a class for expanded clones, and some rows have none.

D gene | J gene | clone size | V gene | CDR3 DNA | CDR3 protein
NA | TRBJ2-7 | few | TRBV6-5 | TGTGCCAGCAGTTACGAGCCAGGGAGCTCCTACGAGCAGTACTTC | CASSYEPGSSYEQYF
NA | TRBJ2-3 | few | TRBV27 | TGTGCCAGCAGTATGGTTCGCGGAAGCACAGATACGCAGTATTTT | CASSMVRGSTDTQYF
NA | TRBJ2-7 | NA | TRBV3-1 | TGTGCCAGCAGCCAAGGCACAGGGACCCCCCGGTACTTC | CASSQGTGTPRYF
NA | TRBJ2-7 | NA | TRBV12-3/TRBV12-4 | TGTGCCAGCAGTCCTGTGATCTCCTACGAGCAGTACTTC | CASSPVISYEQYF
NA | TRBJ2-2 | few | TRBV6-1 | TGTGCCAGCAGTGAGGGAGGGGGCGCCGGGGAGCTGTTTTTT | CASSEGGGAGELFF
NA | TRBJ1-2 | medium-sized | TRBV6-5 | TGTGCCAGCAGTTACTCGACCAGGGGAGGCTACACCTTC | CASSYSTRGGYTF
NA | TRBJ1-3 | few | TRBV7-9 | TGTGCCAGCAGCCAATCTTGGGGACCTGGAAACACCATATATTTT | CASSQSWGPGNTIYF
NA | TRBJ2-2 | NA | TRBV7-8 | TGTGCCAGCAGCACAACATCGTGGGGCACTCGGGGGTACGCCGGGGAGCTGTTTTTT | CASSTTSWGTRGYAGELFF
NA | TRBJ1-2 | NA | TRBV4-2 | TGTGCCAGCAGCCAAGCAGGGGTTGACTATGGCTACACCTTC | CASSQAGVDYGYTF
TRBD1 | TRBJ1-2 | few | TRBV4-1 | TGCGCCAGCAGCAGGACAGGGGGCACGGCGGATGGCTACACCTTC | CASSRTGGTADGYTF
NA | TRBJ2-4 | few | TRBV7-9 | TGTGCCAGCAGCCAGTCGGGACCCAAGCAAAACATTCAGTACTTC | CASSQSGPKQNIQYF
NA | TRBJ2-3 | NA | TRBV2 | TGTGCCAGCAGTGGAATGGGGCTGGGCACAGATACGCAGTATTTT | CASSGMGLGTDTQYF
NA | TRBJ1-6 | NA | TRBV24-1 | TGTGCCACCAGTGGAGGTTCCAAGAATAATTCACCCCTCCACTTT | CATSGGSKNNSPLHF
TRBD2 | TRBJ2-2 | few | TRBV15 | TGTGCCACCAGCAGCACCCCCGGGGGGGCTACCGGGGAGCTGTTTTTT | CATSSTPGGATGELFF
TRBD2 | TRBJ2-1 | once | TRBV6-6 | TGTGCCGTACTGGGACTAGGTCCTTTTGGGCAGTTCTTC | CAVLGLGPFGQFF
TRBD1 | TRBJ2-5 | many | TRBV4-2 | TGTGCCAGCAGCCAAGATGGACAGGGCGGACAAGAGACCCAGTACTTC | CASSQDGQGGQETQYF
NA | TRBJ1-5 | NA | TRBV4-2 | TGTGCCAGCAGCCGACAGGACCCAGTGAATCAGCCCCAGCATTTT | CASSRQDPVNQPQHF